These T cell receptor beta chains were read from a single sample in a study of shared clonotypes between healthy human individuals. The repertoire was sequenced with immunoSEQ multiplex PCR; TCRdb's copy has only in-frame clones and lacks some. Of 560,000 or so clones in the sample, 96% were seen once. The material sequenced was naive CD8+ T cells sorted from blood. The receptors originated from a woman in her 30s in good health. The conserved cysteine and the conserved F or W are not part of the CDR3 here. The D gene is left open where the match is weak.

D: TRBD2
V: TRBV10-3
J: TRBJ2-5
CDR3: AISDDSGQETQY

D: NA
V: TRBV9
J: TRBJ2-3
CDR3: ASSVDPSGDLGTDTQY

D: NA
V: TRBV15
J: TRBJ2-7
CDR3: ATSQGGRKRGTYEQY

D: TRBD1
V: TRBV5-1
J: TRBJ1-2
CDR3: ASSLDGTGPWDT

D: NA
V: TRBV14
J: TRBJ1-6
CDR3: ASSQRERTARAPLH

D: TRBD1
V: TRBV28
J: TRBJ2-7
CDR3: ASSTSGTASYEQY

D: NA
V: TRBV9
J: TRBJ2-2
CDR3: ASSTSSVELF

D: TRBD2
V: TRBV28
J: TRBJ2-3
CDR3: ASRGLAGTDTQY

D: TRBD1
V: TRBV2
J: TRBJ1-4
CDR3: ASMGQGNEKLF

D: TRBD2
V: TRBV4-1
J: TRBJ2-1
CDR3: ASSQRSGLASTNEQF

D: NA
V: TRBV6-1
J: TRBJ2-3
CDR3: ASSHRVPGTDTQY

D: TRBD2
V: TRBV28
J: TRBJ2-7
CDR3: ASSLQREVSHEQY

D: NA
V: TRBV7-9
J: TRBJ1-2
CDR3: ASREVENYGYT

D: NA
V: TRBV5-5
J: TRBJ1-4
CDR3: ASSLYEKLF

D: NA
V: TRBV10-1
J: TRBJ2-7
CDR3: ASSESTGGPYEQY

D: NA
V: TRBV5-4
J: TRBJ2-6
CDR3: ASSLEGAGANVLT

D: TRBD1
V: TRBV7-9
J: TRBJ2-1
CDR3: ASSSGRDRDYNEQF

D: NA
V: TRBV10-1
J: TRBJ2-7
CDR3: ASSEGGWGEQY

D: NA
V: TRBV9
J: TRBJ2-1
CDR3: ASSGSEQF

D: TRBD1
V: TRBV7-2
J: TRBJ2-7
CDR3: ASSPTGVSYEQY

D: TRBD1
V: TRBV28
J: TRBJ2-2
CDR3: ATWIGTGLKAGELF

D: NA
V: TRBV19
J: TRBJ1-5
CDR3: ASSTQEQANQPQH

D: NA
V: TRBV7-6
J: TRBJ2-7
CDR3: ASSQGQPYEQY

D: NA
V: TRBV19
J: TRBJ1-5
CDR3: ASSITSYSNQPQH

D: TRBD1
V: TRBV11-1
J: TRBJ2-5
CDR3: ASSLDQTGVQWETQY

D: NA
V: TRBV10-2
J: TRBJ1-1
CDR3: ASSDRGNTEAF

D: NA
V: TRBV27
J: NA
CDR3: ASSPYKGTSYEQY

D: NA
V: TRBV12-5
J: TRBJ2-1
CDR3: ASGRTLYNEQF

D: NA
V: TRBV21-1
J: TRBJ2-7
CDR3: ASSRSSGRAIYEQY

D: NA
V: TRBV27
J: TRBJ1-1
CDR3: ASSLLGGLLDTEAF

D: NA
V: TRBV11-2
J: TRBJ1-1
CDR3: ASSLGGMGAF

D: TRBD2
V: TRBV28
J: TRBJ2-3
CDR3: ASTPISGRGTDTQY

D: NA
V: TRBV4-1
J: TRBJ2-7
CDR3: ASSQLNGGGGYEQY

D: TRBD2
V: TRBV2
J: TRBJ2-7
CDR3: ASSEDVAAGVAEQY

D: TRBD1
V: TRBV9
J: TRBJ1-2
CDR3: ASSVAGQANYGYT

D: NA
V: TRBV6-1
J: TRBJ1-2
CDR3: ASSENRATHHQGWGYT

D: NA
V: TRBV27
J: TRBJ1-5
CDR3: ASSLTYSNQPQH

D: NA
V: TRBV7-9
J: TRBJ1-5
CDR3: ASSLGWDDQPQH

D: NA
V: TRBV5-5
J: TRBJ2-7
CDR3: ASSFNLLGGRLYEQY

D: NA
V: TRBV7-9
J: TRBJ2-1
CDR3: ASSRGWGDNEQF

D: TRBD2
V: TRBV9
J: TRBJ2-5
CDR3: ASSPGGGRKETQY

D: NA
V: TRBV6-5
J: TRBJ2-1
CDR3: ASSSPQDNEQF

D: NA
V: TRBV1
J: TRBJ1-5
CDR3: TSSQDGTGEQPQH

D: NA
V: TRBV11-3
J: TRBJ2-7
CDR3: ASSLEEGEGNYEQY

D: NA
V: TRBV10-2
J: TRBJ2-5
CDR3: ASSLAAPGETQY

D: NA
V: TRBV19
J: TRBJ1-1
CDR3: ASSILNFGHGLRNTEAF

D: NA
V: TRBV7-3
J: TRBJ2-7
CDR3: ASSLGRLLSYEQY

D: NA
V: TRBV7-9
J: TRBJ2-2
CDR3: ASSSGQIYNTGELF

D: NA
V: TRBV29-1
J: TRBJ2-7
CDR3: SVEDPQGVLGGRNEQY

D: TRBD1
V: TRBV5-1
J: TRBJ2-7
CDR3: ASSWGTGSTYEQY

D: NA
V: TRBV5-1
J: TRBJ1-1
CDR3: ASSGGRTEAEAF

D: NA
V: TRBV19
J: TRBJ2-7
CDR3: ASSIVGPGEQY

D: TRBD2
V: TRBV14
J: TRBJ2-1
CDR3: ASSFRTSGRIDNEQF

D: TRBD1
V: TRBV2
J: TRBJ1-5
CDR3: ASSVGQDGNQPQH